The 9 T cell receptor beta chains below all came from one sample that was sequenced in a study of T cells in Graves' hyperthyroidism and ophthalmopathy. Regions amplified from RNA transcripts were the TCR beta CDR3 regions. Primed by the HTBI set, a first-round RT-PCR was run on the TCR CDR3. Using its own MiXCR run on the multiplex PCR reads, TCRdb lists one record per CDR3 protein. The sample includes 350,000 to 450,000 distinct CDR3 sequences, about 15% of them seen just once. Sequencing used blood. These receptors all stem from a woman in her sixties or seventies with Graves' hyperthyroidism.

At least ten counts were recorded for this clonotype. V and J are TRBV6-5 and TRBJ2-7, with a weak D call TRBD2 (6 bases). CDR3 length equals 16 residues. V lost 0 bases, J lost 4 bases, and 16 bases lay in between. Germline-derived CDR1 and CDR2 are MNHEY and SVGAGI. The CDR3 DNA reads as TGTGCCAGCAGTTACTCGAGCGGGTTCGGCCAGTACGAGCAGTACTTC. Translation gives CASSYSSGFGQYEQYF.

Many counts were recorded for this clonotype. The V and J genes are TRBV3-1 and TRBJ1-1; TRBD1 matches at 8 bases. The CDR3 spans 16 residues. V trimming: 4 bases; J trimming: 0 bases; junction bases outside the gene matches: 7. Germline loops: CDR1 LGHDT, CDR2 YNNKEL (reference sequence). The CDR3 DNA reads as TGTGCCAGCAGCCCTCGGACAGGGCCTATGAACACTGAAGCTTTCTTT. This translates into CASSPRTGPMNTEAFF.

This clonotype was counted between two and nine times. V gene TRBV2 combines with J gene TRBJ1-2; D call uncertain. Deletions cut 7 bases from V and 0 bases from J, with 3 bases between. The CDR3 extends over 11 amino acids. Looked up from germline, CDR1 is SNHLY and CDR2 is FYNNEI. CDR3 protein: CASTPNYGYTF. The CDR3 DNA sequence: TGTGCCAGCACGCCTAACTATGGCTACACCTTC.

The CDR3 nucleotides are TGCGCCAGCAGCCAAGCCCCCGGGACAGGCAGCTCTGGAAACACCATATATTTT. This translates into CASSQAPGTGSSGNTIYF. The rearrangement joins TRBV4-1 to TRBJ1-3; 8 bases are shared with TRBD1. Germline V gene data show CDR1 as MGHRA and CDR2 as YSYEKL. V was pared by 1 base and J by 0 bases, with 8 bases of the junction left unmatched. This CDR3 region has 18 residues.

Only a few counts were recorded for this clonotype. The chain employs TRBV29-1 and TRBJ2-3, with 10 bases aligning to TRBD1. CDR3 length equals 13 residues. J lost 3 bases, V lost 7 bases, and 4 bases had no gene match. CDR1 and CDR2 from the germline V gene are SQVTM and ANQGSEA. The CDR3 reads CSGRQGATDTQYF. CDR3 nucleotide sequence: TGCAGCGGCCGACAGGGGGCAACAGATACGCAGTATTTT.

Concerning this clonotype: This sequence may be a read error, since a much larger clone differs from it by one base. The V and J genes are TRBV18 and TRBJ1-2; D is undetermined. V was clipped by 0 bases and J by 0 bases, with 8 bases between them. CDR1 is KGHSH and CDR2 is LQKENI in the germline V gene. This CDR3 region has 15 residues. The CDR3 bases are TGTGCCAGCTCACCACCGACTTCAGCTAACTATGGCTACACCTTC. It encodes CASSPPTSANYGYTF. Full variable domain (outside the CDR3, taken from reference TRBV18 and TRBJ1-2): NAGVMQNPRHLVRRRGQEARLRCSPMKGHSHVYWYRQLPEEGLKFMVYLQKENIIDESGMPKERFSAEFPKEGPSILRIQQVVRGDSAAYFCASSPPTSANYGYTFGSGTRLTVV.

This clonotype was detected only once. Given a much more abundant clone one base away, this may be a read error. The chain couples TRBV24-1 to TRBJ2-3; D remains unclear. This CDR3 spans 11 amino acids. From germline, CDR1 is KGHDR and CDR2 SFDVKD. DNA of the CDR3: TGTGTCACCGAAGCCACAGATACGCAGTATTTT. Translation: CVTEATDTQYF.

As for this clonotype: A much larger clone differs by one base, so this may be a read error. The chain links TRBV28 to TRBJ2-5; possibly TRBD2 for D (5 bases). Per the germline V gene, CDR1 is MDHEN and CDR2 is SYDVKM. The CDR3 sequence is 14 residues long. V was trimmed by 11 bases and J by 1 base, leaving 17 bases between them. The CDR3 spells CAGRAVRVQETQYF. In DNA, the CDR3 is TGTGCCGGCCGAGCGGTGCGGGTCCAAGAGACCCAGTACTTC.

This clonotype was seen many times. The CDR3 loop is CASSRAGEETQYF. The CDR3 coding sequence is TGTGCCAGCAGCCGGGCGGGAGAAGAGACCCAGTACTTC. The chain combines TRBV3-1 with TRBJ2-5, with TRBD2 matching over 7 bases. The CDR3 extends over 13 amino acids. J lost 3 bases, V lost 4 bases, and 2 bases had no gene match. CDR1 is LGHDT and CDR2 is YNNKEL in the germline V gene (reference sequence).